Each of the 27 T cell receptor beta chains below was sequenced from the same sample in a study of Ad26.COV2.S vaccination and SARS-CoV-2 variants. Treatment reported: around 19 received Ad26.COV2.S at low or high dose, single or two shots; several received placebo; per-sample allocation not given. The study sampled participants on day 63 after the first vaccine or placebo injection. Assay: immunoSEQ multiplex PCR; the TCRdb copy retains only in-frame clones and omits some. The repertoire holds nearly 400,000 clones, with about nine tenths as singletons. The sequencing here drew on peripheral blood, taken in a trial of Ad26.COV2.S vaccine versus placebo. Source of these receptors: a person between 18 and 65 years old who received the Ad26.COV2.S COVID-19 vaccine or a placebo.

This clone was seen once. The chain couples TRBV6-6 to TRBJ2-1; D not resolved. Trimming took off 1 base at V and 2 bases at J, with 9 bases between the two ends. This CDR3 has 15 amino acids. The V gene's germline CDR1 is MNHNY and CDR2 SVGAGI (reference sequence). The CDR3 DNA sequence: TGTGCCAGCAGTTACTTAGGGTCAGCCTACAATGAGCAGTTCTTC. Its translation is CASSYLGSAYNEQFF.

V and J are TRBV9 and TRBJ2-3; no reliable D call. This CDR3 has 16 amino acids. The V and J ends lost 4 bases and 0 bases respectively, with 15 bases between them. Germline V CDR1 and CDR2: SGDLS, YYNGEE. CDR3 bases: TGTGCCAGCAGCCCCGGTACCTTCACTAGCACAGATACGCAGTATTTT. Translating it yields CASSPGTFTSTDTQYF.

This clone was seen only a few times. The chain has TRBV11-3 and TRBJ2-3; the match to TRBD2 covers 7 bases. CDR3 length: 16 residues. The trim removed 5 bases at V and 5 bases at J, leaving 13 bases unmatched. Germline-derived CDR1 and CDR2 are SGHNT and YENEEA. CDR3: CASSPEAGERKDTQYF. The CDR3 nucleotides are TGTGCCAGCAGCCCAGAGGCGGGAGAACGTAAAGATACGCAGTATTTT.

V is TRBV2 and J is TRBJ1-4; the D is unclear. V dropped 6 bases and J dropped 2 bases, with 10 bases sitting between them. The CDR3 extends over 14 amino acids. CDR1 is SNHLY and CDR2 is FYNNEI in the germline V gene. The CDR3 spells CASSRLVTNEKLFF. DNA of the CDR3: TGTGCCAGCAGCAGACTGGTCACTAATGAAAAACTGTTTTTT. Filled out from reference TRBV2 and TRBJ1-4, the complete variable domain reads EPEVTQTPSHQVTQMGQEVILRCVPISNHLYFYWYRQILGQKVEFLVSFYNNEISEKSEIFDDQFSVERPDGSNFTLKIRSTKLEDSAMYFCASSRLVTNEKLFFGSGTQLSVL.

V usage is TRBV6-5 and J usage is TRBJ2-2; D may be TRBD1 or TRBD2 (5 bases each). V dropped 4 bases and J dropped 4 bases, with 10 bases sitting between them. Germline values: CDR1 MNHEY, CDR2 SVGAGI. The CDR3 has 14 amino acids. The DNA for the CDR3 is TGTGCCAGCAGTTTGGGACCCTCCACCGGGGAGCTGTTTTTT. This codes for CASSLGPSTGELFF.

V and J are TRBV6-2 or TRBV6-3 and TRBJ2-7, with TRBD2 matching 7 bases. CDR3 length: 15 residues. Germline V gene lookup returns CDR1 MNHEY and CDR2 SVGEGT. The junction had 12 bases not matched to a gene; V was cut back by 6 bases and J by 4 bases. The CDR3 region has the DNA TGTGCCAGCAGCCAACCGCGGGGGTCGCGATACGAGCAGTACTTC. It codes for CASSQPRGSRYEQYF.

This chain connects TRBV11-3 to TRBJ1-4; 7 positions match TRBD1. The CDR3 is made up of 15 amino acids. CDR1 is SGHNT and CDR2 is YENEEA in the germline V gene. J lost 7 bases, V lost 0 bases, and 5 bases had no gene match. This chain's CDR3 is CASSLEGGAGEKLFF. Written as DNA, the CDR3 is TGTGCCAGCAGCTTAGAAGGGGGCGCGGGTGAAAAACTGTTTTTT.

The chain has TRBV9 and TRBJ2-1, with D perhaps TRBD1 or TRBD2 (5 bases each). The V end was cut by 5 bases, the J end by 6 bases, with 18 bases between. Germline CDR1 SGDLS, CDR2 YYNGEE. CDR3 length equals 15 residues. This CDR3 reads CASRPGGEGLNEQFF. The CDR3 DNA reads TGTGCCAGCAGGCCGGGCGGAGAGGGGCTCAATGAGCAGTTCTTC.

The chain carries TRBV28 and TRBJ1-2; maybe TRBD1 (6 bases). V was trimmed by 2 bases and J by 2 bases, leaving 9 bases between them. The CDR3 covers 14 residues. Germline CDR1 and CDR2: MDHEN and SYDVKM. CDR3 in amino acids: CASSLGGHNYGYTF. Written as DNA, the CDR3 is TGTGCCAGCAGTTTAGGGGGACACAACTATGGCTACACCTTC.

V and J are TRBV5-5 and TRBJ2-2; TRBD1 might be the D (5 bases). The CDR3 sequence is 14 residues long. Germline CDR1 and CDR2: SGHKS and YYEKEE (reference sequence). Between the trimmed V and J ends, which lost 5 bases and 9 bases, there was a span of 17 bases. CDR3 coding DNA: TGTGCCAGCAGTTGGGAAGGCGACAGCTGGGAGCTGTTTTTT. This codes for CASSWEGDSWELFF.

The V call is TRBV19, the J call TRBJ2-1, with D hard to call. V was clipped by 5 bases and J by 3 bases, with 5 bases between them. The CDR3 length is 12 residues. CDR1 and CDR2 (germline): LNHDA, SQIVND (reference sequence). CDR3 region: CASSYVYNEQFF. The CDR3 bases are TGTGCCAGTAGTTACGTCTACAATGAGCAGTTCTTC.

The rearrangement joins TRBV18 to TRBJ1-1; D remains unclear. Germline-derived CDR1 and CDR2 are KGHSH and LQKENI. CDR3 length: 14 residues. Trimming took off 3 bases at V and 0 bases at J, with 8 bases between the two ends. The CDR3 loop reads CASSPKHVNTEAFF. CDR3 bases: TGTGCCAGCTCACCGAAGCACGTGAACACTGAAGCTTTCTTT.

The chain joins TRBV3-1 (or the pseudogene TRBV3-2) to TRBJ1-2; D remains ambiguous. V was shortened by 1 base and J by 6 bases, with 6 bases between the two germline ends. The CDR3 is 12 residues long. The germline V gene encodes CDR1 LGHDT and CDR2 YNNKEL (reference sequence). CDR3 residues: CASSQAENGYTF. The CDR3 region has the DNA TGTGCCAGCAGCCAAGCTGAGAATGGCTACACCTTC.

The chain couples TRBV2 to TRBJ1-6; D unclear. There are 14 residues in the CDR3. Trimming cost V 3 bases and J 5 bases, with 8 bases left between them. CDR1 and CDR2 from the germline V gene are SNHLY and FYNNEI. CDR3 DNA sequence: TGTGCCAGCAGTGAGTTTACTCATAATTCACCCCTCCACTTT. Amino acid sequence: CASSEFTHNSPLHF.

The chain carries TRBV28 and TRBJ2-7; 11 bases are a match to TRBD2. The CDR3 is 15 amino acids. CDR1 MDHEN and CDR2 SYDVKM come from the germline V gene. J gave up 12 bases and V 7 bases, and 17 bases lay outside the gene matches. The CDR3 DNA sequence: TGTGCCAGCAACAGCCCCGGGGGGATTAGCGGGAGGGCGTACTTC. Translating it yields CASNSPGGISGRAYF.

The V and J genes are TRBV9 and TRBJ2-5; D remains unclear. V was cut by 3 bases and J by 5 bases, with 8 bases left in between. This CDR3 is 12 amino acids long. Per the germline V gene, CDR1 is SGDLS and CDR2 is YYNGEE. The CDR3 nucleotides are TGTGCCAGCAGCGGGACCCAGGAGACCCAGTACTTC. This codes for CASSGTQETQYF.

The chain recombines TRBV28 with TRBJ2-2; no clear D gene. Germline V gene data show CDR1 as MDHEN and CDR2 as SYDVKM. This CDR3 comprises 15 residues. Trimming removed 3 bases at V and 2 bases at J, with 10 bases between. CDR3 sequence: CASSLAHLNTGELFF. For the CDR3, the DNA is TGTGCCAGCAGTTTGGCCCACCTCAACACCGGGGAGCTGTTTTTT.

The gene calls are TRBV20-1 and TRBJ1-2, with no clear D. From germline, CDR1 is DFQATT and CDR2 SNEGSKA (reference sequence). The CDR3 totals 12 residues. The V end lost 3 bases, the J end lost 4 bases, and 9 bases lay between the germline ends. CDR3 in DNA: TGCAGTGCTAGTGGGGAGATCTATGGCTACACCTTC. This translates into CSASGEIYGYTF.

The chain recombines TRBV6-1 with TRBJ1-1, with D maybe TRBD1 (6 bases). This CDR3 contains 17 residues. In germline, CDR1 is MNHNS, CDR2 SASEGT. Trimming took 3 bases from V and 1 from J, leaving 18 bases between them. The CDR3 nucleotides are TGTGCCAGCAGTGACCGGGACACCCCACGTGGGAACACTGAAGCTTTCTTT. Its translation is CASSDRDTPRGNTEAFF.

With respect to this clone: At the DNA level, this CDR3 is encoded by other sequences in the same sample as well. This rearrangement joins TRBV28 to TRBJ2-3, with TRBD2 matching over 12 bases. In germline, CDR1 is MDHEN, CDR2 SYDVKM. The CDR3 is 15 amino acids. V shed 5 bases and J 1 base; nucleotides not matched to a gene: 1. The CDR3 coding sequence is TGTGCCAGCAGTCCTAGCGGGAGGGGCACAGATACGCAGTATTTT. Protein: CASSPSGRGTDTQYF.

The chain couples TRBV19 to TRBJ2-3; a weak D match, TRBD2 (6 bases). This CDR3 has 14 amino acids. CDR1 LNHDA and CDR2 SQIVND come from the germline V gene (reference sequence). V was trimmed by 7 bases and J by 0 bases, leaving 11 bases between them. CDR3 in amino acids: CASNLAGSTDTQYF. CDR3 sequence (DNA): TGTGCCAGTAACCTGGCGGGGAGCACAGATACGCAGTATTTT.

CDR3 sequence: CASSFMGGNTGELFF. The CDR3 DNA sequence: TGCGCCAGCAGCTTTATGGGGGGGAACACCGGGGAGCTGTTTTTT. The rearrangement joins TRBV5-1 to TRBJ2-2, with a tentative D call TRBD2 (6 bases). The CDR3 contains 15 residues. Trimming removed 2 bases at V and 1 base at J, with 9 bases between. Germline CDR1 SGHRS, CDR2 YFSETQ. Using reference TRBV5-1 and TRBJ2-2 for the parts outside the CDR3, the full variable domain is KAGVTQTPRYLIKTRGQQVTLSCSPISGHRSVSWYQQTPGQGLQFLFEYFSETQRNKGNFPGRFSGRQFSNSRSEMNVSTLELGDSALYLCASSFMGGNTGELFFGEGSRLTVL.

The chain's CDR3 is CASSQVFSGQQSYEQYF. The CDR3 DNA reads as TGTGCCAGCAGCCAAGTTTTTTCCGGACAGCAATCCTACGAGCAGTACTTC. The chain is built from TRBV3-1 (or the pseudogene TRBV3-2) and TRBJ2-7, with D perhaps matching TRBD1 (6 bases). The CDR3 is 17 amino acids. Trimming took 1 base from V and 1 from J, leaving 17 bases between them. Germline V gives CDR1 LGHDT, CDR2 YNNKEL (reference sequence).

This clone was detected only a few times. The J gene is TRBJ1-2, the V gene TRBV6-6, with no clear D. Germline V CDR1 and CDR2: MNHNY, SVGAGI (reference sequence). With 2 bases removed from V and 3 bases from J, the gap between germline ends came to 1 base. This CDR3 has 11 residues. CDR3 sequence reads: CASSYDYGYTF. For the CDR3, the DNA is TGTGCCAGCAGTTACGACTATGGCTACACCTTC.

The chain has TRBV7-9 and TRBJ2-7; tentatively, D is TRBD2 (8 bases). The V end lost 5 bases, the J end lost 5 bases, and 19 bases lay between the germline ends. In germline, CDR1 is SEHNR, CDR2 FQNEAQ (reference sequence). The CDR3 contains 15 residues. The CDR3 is CASSPGRGRVNEQYF. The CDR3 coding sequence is TGTGCCAGCAGCCCCGGGAGGGGGCGCGTGAACGAGCAGTACTTC.

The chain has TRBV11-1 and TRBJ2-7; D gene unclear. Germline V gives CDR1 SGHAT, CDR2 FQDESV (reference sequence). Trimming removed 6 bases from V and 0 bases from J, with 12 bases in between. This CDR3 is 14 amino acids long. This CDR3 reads CASSQTGSSYEQYF. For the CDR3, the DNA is TGTGCCAGCAGTCAGACGGGTAGCTCCTACGAGCAGTACTTC.

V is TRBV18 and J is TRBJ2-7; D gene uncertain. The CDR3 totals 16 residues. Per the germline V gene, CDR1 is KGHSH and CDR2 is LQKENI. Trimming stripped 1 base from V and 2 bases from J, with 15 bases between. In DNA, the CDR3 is TGTGCCAGCTCACCACAGGTGGTGCGACTGACCTACGAGCAGTACTTC. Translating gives CASSPQVVRLTYEQYF.